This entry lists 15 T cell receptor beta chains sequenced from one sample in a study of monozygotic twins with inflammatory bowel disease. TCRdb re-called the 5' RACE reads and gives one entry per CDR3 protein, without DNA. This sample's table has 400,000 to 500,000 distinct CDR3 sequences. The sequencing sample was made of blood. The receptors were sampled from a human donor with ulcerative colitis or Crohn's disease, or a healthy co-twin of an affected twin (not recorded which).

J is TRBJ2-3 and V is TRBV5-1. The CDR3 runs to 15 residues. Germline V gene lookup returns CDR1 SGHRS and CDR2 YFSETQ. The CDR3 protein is CASRDYRILTDTQYF.

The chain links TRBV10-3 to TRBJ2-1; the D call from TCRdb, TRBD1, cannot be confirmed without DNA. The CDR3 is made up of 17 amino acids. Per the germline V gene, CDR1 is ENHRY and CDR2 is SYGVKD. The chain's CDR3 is CAISEPPTRGSYNEQFF.

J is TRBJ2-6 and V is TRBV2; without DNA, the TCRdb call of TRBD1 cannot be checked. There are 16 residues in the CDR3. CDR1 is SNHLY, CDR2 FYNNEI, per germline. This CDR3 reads CASTGTQGSGANVLTF.

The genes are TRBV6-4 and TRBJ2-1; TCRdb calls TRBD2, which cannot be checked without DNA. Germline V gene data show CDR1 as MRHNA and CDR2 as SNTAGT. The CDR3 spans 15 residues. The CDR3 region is CASSQGAGGPNEQFF.

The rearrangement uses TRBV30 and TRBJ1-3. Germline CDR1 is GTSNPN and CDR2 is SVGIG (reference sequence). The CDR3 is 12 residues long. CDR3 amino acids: CAWSSSGNTIYF.

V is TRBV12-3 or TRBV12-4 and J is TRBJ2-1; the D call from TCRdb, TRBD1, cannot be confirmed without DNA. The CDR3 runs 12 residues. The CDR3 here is CASREDRDEQFF.

This chain's CDR3 is CASSLLAGAGSQPQHF. The chain has TRBV5-6 and TRBJ1-5. CDR1 is SGHDT and CDR2 is YYEEEE in the germline V gene. This CDR3 spans 16 amino acids. The whole variable domain, filled in from reference TRBV5-6 and TRBJ1-5, reads DAGVTQSPTHLIKTRGQQVTLRCSPKSGHDTVSWYQQALGQGPQFIFQYYEEEERQRGNFPDRFSGHQFPNYSSELNVNALLLGDSALYLCASSLLAGAGSQPQHFGDGTRLSIL.

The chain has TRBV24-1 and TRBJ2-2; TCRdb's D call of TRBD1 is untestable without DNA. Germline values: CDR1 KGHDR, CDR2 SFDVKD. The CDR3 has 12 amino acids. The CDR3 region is CATSRGQRELFF.

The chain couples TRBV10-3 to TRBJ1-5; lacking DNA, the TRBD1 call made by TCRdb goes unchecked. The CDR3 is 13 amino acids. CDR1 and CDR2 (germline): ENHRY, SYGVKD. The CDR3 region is CAISDRDLQPQHF.

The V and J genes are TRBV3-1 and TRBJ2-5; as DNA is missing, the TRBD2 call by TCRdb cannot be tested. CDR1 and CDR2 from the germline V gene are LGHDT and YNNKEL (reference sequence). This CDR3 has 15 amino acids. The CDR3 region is CASSQAAGNQETQYF.

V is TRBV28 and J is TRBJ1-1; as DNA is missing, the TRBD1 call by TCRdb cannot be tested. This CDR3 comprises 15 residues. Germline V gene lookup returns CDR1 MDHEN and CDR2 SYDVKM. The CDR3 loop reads CASSRPAGKNTEAFF.

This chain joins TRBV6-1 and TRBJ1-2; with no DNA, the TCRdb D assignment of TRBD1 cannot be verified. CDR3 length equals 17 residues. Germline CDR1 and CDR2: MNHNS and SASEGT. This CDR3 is CASSEAGGGTGNYGYTF.

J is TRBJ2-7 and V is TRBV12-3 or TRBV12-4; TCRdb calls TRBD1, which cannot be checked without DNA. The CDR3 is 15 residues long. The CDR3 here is CASRVTGVISYEQYF.

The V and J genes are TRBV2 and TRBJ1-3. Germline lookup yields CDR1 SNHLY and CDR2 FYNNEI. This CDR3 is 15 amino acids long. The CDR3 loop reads CASVKDTSSGNTIYF.

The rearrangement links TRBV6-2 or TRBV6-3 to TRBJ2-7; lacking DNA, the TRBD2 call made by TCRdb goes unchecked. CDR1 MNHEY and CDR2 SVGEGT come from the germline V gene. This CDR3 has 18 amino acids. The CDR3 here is CASRDPGLAGGRSYEQYF.